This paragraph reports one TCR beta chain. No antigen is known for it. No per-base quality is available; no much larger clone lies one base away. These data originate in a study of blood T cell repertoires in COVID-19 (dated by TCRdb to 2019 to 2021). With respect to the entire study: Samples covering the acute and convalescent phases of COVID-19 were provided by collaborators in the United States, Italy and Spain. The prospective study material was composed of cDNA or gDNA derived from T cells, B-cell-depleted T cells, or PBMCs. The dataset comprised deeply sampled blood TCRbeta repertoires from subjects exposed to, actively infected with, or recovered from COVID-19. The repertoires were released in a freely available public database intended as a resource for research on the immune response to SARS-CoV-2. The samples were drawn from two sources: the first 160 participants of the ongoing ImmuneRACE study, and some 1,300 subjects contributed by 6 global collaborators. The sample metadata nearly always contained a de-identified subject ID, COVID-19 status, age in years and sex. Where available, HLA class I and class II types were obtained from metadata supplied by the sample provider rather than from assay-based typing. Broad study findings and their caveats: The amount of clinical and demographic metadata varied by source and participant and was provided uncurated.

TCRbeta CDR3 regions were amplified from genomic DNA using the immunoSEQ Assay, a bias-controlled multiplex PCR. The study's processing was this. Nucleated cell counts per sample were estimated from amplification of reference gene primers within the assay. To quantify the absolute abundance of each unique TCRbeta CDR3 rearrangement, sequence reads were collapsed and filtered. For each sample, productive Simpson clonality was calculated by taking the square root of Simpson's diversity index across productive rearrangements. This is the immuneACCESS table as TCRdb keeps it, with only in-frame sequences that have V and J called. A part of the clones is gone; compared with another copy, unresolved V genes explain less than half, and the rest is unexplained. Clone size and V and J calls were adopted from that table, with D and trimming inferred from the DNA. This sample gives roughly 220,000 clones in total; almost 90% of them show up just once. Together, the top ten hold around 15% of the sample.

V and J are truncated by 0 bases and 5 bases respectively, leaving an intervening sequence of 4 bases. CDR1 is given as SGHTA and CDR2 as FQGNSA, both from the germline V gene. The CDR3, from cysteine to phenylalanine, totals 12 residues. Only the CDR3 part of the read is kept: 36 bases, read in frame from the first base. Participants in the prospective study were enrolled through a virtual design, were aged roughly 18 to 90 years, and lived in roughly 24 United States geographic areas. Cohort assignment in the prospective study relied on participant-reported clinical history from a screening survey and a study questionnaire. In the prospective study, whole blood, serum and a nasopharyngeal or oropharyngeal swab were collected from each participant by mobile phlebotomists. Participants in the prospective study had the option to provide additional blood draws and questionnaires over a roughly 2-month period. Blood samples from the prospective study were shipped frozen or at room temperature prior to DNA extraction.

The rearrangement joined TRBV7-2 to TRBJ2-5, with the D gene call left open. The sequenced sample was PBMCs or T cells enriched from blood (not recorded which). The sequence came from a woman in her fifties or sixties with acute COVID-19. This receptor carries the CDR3 CASSLARETQYF. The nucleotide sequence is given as TGTGCCAGCAGCTTAGCTCGGGAGACCCAGTACTTC. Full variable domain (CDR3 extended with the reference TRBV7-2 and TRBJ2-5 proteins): GAGVSQSPSNKVTEKGKDVELRCDPISGHTALYWYRQSLGQGLEFLIYFQGNSAPDKSGLPSDRFSAERTGGSVSTLTIQRTQQEDSAVYLCASSLARETQYFGPGTRLLVL.